This TCR delta chain was sequenced in a study of DNA immune sequencing with unique molecular identifiers (dated by TCRdb to 2020 to 2021). General notes on the study: Immunomagnetic cell separation was used to enrich gammadelta T cells from buffy coats, and the genomic DNA of the enriched gammadelta T cells was then sequenced. Fluorescence-activated cell sorting was used to enrich gammadelta T cells from the PBMC of 9 to 11 healthy people. For the enriched versus non-enriched comparison, 85 to 100 ng enriched gammadelta T-cell DNA and about 1.1 ug non-enriched PBMC DNA were sequenced. An ultrasensitive DNA-based TRD repertoire sequencing method using PCR-introduced unique molecular identifiers was developed and validated in the study. The method was checked using synthetic reference molecules and blood samples from healthy people. All donors were healthy people, and more than nine of the donors were profiled using sorted gammadelta T cells from peripheral blood. The paper as a whole reports these results and caveats: Among clonotypes in healthy donors, TRDV2 paired with TRDJ1 was identified as the most common TRD rearrangement. Novel TRD sequences not targeted by the primers cannot be detected with the primer-based approach. TRD repertoire diversity differed among healthy donors, and several donors were highly oligoclonal, with the top 5 clonotypes making up more than half of productive molecules.

The germline V gene specifies GEAIGNYY as CDR1 and EKD as CDR2. The CDR3 starts with the cysteine, ends with the phenylalanine, and has 19 residues. Only the CDR3 part of the read is kept: 57 bases, read in frame from the first base. With respect to this clone: Its antigen is not yet known. A far larger clone is off by one base, so a read error is likely. At the DNA level, this CDR3 is encoded by other sequences in the same sample as well.

The library was prepared using multiplex PCR. A 32-plex assay, with primers for all 8 TRDV and 4 TRDJ genes spanning the CDR3, was used to amplify the genomic DNA. During 3 to 4 cycles of barcoding PCR, a 12-nucleotide UMI was attached, and a second PCR using Illumina adapter primers followed. AMPure XP beads were used to purify the libraries, and library quality was checked on a Fragment Analyzer using the HS NGS Fragment kit. The sequencing was run with an Illumina MiniSeq mid-output kit, including about 20% PhiX, and 150 cycles of paired-end reads. In the source study's methods: Reads were processed with MIGEC version 1.2.9 to group reads by UMI and build error-corrected consensus sequences. Post-processing used modified VDJtools version 1.2.1 scripts and the tcR R package. TCRdb called clones from the public reads with CATT, and repeated DNA sequences were later combined into one row. The V and J calls reflect TCRdb's pipeline rather than the authors' work. A total of almost 800 delta-chain clones appear in this sample, 26% of them only once. Just under 45% of the sample is held by the ten biggest clonotypes.

Sequencing input: gamma-delta T cells enriched from blood buffy coat, or unenriched PBMCs (not recorded which). This clonotype originated in a human donor in good health. In this chain, TRDV2 is recombined with TRDJ3; a tentative D match to TRDD3 spans 5 bases. The sequence in DNA is TGTGCCTGTGACCAAATCAAGGAGGAGCCCTCCTGGGACACCAGACAGATGTTTTTC. It is translated as CACDQIKEEPSWDTRQMFF.